This T cell receptor (beta chain) was captured in a study of T cell repertoires in cytomegalovirus infection. TCRdb passed the reads through MiXCR, listing each CDR3 protein once. The sample includes some 680,000 distinct CDR3 sequences, roughly a third of them seen just once. Sequencing input: PBMCs. The sequence derives from a human donor in good health (CMV status not recorded). Some clones in this sample may be carry-over from other donors' samples.

CDR3 coding DNA: TGTGCCACCAGCAGGACGGGACTTGTTGAGCAGTTCTTC. It is translated as CATSRTGLVEQFF. This sequence joins TRBV15 and TRBJ2-1; D is perhaps TRBD2 (6 bases). The V and J ends lost 3 bases and 9 bases respectively, with 12 bases between them. The CDR3 spans 13 residues. CDR1 is LNHNV, CDR2 YYDKDF, per germline (reference sequence).